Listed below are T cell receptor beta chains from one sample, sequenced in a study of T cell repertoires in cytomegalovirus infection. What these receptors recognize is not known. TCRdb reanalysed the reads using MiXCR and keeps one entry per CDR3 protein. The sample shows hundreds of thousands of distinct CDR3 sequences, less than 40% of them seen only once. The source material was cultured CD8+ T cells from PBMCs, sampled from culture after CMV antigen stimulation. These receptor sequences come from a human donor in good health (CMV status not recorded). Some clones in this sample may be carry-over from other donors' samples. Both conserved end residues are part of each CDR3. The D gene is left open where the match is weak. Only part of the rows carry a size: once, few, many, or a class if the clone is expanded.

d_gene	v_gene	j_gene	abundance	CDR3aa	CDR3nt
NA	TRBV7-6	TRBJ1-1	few	CASSNPAGNTEAFF	TGTGCCAGCAGCAATCCCGCGGGGAACACTGAAGCTTTCTTT
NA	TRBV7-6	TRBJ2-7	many	CASSLSQGSYEQYF	TGTGCCAGCAGCTTAAGCCAGGGGTCCTACGAGCAGTACTTC
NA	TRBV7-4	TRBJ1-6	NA	CASSNGASPLHF	TGTGCCAGCAGCAACGGCGCTTCCCCCCTCCACTTT
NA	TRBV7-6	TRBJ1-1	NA	CASTTATMNTEAFF	TGTGCCAGCACGACAGCGACTATGAACACTGAAGCTTTCTTT
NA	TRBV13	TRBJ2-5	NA	CASSLVGVGKETQYF	TGTGCCAGCAGCTTAGTAGGGGTCGGCAAAGAGACCCAGTACTTC
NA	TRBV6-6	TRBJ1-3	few	CASSYFRGGDGNTIYF	TGTGCCAGCAGTTACTTTCGGGGGGGCGATGGAAACACCATATATTTT
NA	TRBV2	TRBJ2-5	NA	CASIRGRETQYF	TGTGCCAGCATCCGGGGTCGAGAGACCCAGTACTTC
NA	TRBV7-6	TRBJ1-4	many	CASSLDGGPHEKLFF	TGTGCCAGCAGCTTAGATGGAGGGCCACATGAAAAACTGTTTTTT
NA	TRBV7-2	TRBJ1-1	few	CASSGAFEAFF	TGTGCCAGCAGCGGTGCTTTTGAAGCTTTCTTT
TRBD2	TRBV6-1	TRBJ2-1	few	CASSEAPSGFYNEQFF	TGTGCCAGCAGTGAAGCTCCTAGCGGTTTTTACAATGAGCAGTTCTTC
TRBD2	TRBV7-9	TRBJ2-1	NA	CASSLVDGGAEQFF	TGTGCCAGCAGCTTAGTCGACGGGGGGGCGGAGCAGTTCTTC
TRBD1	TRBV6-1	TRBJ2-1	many	CASSEEVTGFNEQFF	TGTGCCAGCAGTGAAGAGGTGACAGGGTTCAATGAGCAGTTCTTC
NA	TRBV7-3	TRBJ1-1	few	CASSATPGTEAFF	TGTGCCAGCAGCGCAACACCGGGGACTGAAGCTTTCTTT
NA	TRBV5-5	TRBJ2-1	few	CASSQTGAGDNEQFF	TGTGCCAGCAGCCAAACCGGTGCTGGGGACAATGAGCAGTTCTTC
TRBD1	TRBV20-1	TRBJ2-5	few	CSARDEGGTTGRQETQYF	TGCAGTGCTAGAGATGAGGGTGGAACGACAGGGCGCCAAGAGACCCAGTACTTC
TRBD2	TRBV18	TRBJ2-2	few	CASSPREAGDRTGTGELFF	TGTGCCAGCTCACCACGCGAAGCGGGGGACCGGACGGGGACCGGGGAGCTGTTTTTT
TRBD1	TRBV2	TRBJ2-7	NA	CASSSPGTGGDEQYF	TGTGCCAGCAGTAGTCCCGGGACAGGGGGCGACGAGCAGTACTTC
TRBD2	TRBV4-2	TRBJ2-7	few	CASSQDFQASGGYEQYF	TGTGCCAGCAGCCAAGATTTTCAGGCTAGCGGGGGGTACGAGCAGTACTTC
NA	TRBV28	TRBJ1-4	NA	CASSNRQIFRGKLFF	TGTGCCAGCAGTAACAGACAGATCTTCCGGGGAAAACTGTTTTTT
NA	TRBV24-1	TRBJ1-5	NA	CATRAAWGNQPQHF	TGTGCCACCAGGGCCGCTTGGGGCAATCAGCCCCAGCATTTT
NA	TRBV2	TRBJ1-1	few	CASSGIAPEAFF	TGTGCCAGCAGTGGAATAGCTCCGGAAGCTTTCTTT
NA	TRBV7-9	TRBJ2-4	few	CASSLAGLSGKNIQYF	TGTGCCAGCAGCTTAGCAGGGTTAAGCGGCAAAAACATTCAGTACTTC
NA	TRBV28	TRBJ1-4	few	CASSFITNEKLFF	TGTGCCAGCAGTTTTATAACTAATGAAAAACTGTTTTTT
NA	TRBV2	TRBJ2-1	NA	CASSEESEGIDEQFF	TGTGCCAGCAGTGAAGAGAGTGAGGGTATCGATGAGCAGTTCTTC
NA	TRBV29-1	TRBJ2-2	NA	CSFHANTGELFF	TGCAGTTTTCACGCGAACACCGGGGAGCTGTTTTTT
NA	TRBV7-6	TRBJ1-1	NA	CASSSEGGWAEAFF	TGTGCCAGCAGCTCAGAGGGTGGATGGGCTGAAGCTTTCTTT
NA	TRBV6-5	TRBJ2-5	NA	CASSYSEPAETQYF	TGTGCCAGCAGTTACTCGGAGCCGGCCGAGACCCAGTACTTC
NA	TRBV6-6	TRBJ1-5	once	CASRIIAGQPQHF	TGTGCCAGCAGAATCATCGCTGGTCAGCCCCAGCATTTT
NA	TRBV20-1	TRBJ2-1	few	CSARGLKGANEQFF	TGCAGTGCTAGAGGGCTAAAAGGAGCTAATGAGCAGTTCTTC
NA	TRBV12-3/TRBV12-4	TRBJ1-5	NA	CASTLGGADQPQHF	TGTGCCAGCACCTTAGGGGGGGCTGATCAGCCCCAGCATTTT
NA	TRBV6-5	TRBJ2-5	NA	CASSYVPVETQYF	TGTGCCAGCAGTTACGTCCCGGTAGAGACCCAGTACTTC
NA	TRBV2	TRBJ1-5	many	CASSEEGRGIEPQHF	TGTGCCAGCAGTGAAGAGGGCAGGGGCATCGAGCCCCAGCATTTT
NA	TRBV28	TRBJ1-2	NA	CASSLSWGSYYGYTF	TGTGCCAGCAGTTTATCTTGGGGCAGCTACTATGGCTACACCTTC
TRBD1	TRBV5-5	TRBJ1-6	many	CASSPRTGMNSPLHF	TGTGCCAGCAGCCCCCGGACAGGGATGAATTCACCCCTCCACTTT
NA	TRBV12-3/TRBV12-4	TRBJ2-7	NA	CASSSGPAYEQYF	TGTGCCAGCAGTTCCGGGCCGGCCTACGAGCAGTACTTC
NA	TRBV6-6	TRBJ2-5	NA	CASSYSKVAIQETQYF	TGTGCCAGCAGTTACTCGAAGGTCGCAATCCAAGAGACCCAGTACTTC
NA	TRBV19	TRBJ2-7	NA	CASSIPPYEQYF	TGTGCCAGTAGTATCCCCCCCTACGAGCAGTACTTC
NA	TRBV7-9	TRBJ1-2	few	CATLRDNYGYTF	TGTGCCACCCTTCGGGACAACTATGGCTACACCTTC
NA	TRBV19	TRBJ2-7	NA	CASSDGGEQYF	TGTGCCAGTAGTGACGGAGGGGAGCAGTACTTC
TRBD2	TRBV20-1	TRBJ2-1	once	CSAGAGVYNEQFF	TGCAGTGCTGGAGCGGGGGTCTACAATGAGCAGTTCTTC
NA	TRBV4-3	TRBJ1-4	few	CASSQGAGTGFGEKLFF	TGCGCCAGCAGCCAAGGGGCCGGCACAGGGTTCGGTGAAAAACTGTTTTTT
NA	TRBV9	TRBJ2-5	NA	CASSVEVDQETQYF	TGTGCCAGCAGCGTAGAGGTGGACCAAGAGACCCAGTACTTC
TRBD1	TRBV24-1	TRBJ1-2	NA	CATSEGQGAGYTF	TGTGCCACCAGTGAGGGACAGGGGGCTGGCTACACCTTC
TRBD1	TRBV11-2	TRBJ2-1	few	CASSLWTRQGVKDEQFF	TGTGCCAGCAGCTTGTGGACCCGACAGGGAGTGAAAGATGAGCAGTTCTTC
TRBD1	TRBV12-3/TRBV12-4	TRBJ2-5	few	CASSFGAEGGPGETQYF	TGTGCCAGCAGTTTCGGGGCGGAAGGGGGCCCGGGCGAGACCCAGTACTTC
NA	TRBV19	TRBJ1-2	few	CASSWAGGYGYTF	TGTGCCAGTAGTTGGGCCGGCGGTTATGGCTACACCTTC
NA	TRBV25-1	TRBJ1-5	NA	CASSEYYGNQPQHF	TGTGCCAGCAGTGAATATTATGGCAATCAGCCCCAGCATTTT
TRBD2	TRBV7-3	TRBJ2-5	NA	CASSLVWLAGGETQYF	TGTGCCAGCAGCTTAGTCTGGCTAGCGGGCGGAGAGACCCAGTACTTC
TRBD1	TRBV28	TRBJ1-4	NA	CASSYWTGEDYRWEKLFF	TGTGCCAGCAGTTATTGGACAGGGGAGGATTATCGGTGGGAAAAACTGTTTTTT
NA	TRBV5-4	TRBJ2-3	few	CATLDFLSTDTQYF	TGTGCCACCCTGGACTTCCTTAGCACAGATACGCAGTATTTT
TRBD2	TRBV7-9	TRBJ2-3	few	CASSLPLGTSGGKGTQYF	TGTGCCAGCAGCTTACCCCTCGGGACTAGCGGGGGGAAAGGGACGCAGTATTTT
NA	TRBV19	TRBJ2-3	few	CASSRAAKVTDTQYF	TGTGCCAGTAGTCGCGCGGCGAAGGTCACAGATACGCAGTATTTT